This TCR beta chain is drawn from a study of blood T cell repertoires in COVID-19. Enrollees, roughly 18 to 89 years old, lived in some 24 US areas. Self-reported history from a screening survey and questionnaire set each donor's cohort. In the authors' workflow: Amplification from reference gene primers served as the basis for estimated nucleated cell counts. Some clones are missing from TCRdb's copy, which holds only in-frame ones; the method was immunoSEQ multiplex PCR. V and J calls and clone size follow that table, whereas D and trimming were derived from the DNA. The sample records 150,000 to 200,000 clones, about four fifths being singletons. This CDR3 contains 17 residues. The germline V gene encodes CDR1 SGHRS and CDR2 YFSETQ. V shed 3 bases and J 1 base; nucleotides not matched to a gene: 8.

The TCR comes from a woman aged 55-70 years who had recovered from COVID-19. The chain employs TRBV5-1 and TRBJ2-3; 10 nucleotides line up with TRBD2. Source material: PBMCs or T cells enriched from blood (not recorded which). This chain's CDR3 is CASSWGAGTSGTDTQYF. In DNA, the CDR3 is TGCGCCAGCAGCTGGGGGGCCGGGACTAGCGGCACAGATACGCAGTATTTT.